The 2 T cell receptor beta chains presented below share a single source sample, sequenced in a study of blood T cells in healthy people across ages. A second PCR, run for about 6 to 11 cycles, used a sample-barcoded 5' primer plus a J-beta primer mix. TCRdb ran MiXCR on the 5' RACE reads and lists one entry per CDR3 protein. Of approximately 1.5 million distinct CDR3 sequences listed, 40% to 45% are singletons. The sample consisted of blood. These receptor sequences come from a woman younger than 35 in good health.

V is TRBV20-1 and J is TRBJ1-5; TRBD1 matches at 9 bases. The CDR3 runs to 16 residues. Germline assignment: CDR1 DFQATT and CDR2 SNEGSKA (reference sequence). The V and J ends lost 2 bases and 2 bases, in that order; junction bases with no gene match: 7. The CDR3 sequence is CSARPAGQGGNQPQHF. CDR3 DNA sequence: TGCAGTGCTAGACCAGCGGGACAGGGTGGCAATCAGCCCCAGCATTTT.

The sample holds one count of this clonotype. The chain has TRBV6-2 or TRBV6-3 and TRBJ2-3, with 7 bases matching TRBD1. Germline CDR1 and CDR2: MNHEY and SVGEGT. CDR3 length equals 14 residues. V shed 6 bases, J shed 1 base, and the junction held 4 bases outside the gene matches. CDR3 in DNA: TGTGCCAGCAGGACAGGGTTGGGCACAGATACGCAGTATTTT. This encodes CASRTGLGTDTQYF.